This entry concerns a single T cell receptor (beta chain). Seattle researchers signed up patients amid active infection and tracked them longitudinally. This entry comes from a study of blood T cell repertoires in COVID-19. Background on the study: Some COVID-19 samples were acute and others convalescent; all came from the United States, Italy and Spain. From T cells, B-cell-depleted T cells, or PBMCs came the material, which was cDNA or gDNA.

Assay: immunoSEQ multiplex PCR; the TCRdb copy retains only in-frame clones and omits some. The table includes 350,000 to 450,000 clones, around 87% detected once. Germline V CDR1 and CDR2: MDHEN, SYDVKM. This CDR3 has 12 residues. The ends were cut back, 6 bases at V and 3 bases at J, with 9 bases in the middle. The rearrangement joins TRBV28 to TRBJ2-7; possible D gene TRBD1, 5 bases. Input material: peripheral blood. The origin of this receptor is a woman aged 55-70 years with COVID-19, enrolled during active disease. The CDR3 nucleotides read TGTGCCAGCAGACCTGACAGCTACGAGCAGTACTTC. This codes for CASRPDSYEQYF.